The entry below describes one T cell receptor (beta chain). There are many counts of this clonotype. Its antigen is not yet known. Base qualities were left out, and no much larger clone turns up one base away. A case-control design nested within a healthcare worker cohort in London, UK, was used, with weekly nasopharyngeal swab PCR tests and blood sampling performed. Healthcare workers were recruited during the week of the UK lockdown, between 23 and 31 March 2020, and followed weekly for up to roughly 15 weeks. The sample comes from a study of early T cells in non-severe SARS-CoV-2 infection (dated by TCRdb to the early 2020s). Context from the whole study: TCR sequencing used bulk RNA from unsorted whole blood, so alpha and beta chains could not be paired. The investigation overall reported the following: VDJdb matching was skewed toward anti-spike CD8 responses and likely underestimated virus-specific expansions by missing private and CD4 specificities.

The CDR1 and CDR2 encoded by the germline V gene are MGHDK and SYGVNS. V loses 6 bases at its end and J loses 0 bases; junction bases beyond the gene matches: 8. There are 15 amino acids in the CDR3, from cysteine to phenylalanine inclusive. Of the read, only the CDR3 DNA is kept; its 45 bases are in frame from base 1. The receptor library was made with 5' RACE. Instrument used: NextSeq 500. To correct for sequencing error and PCR bias, the TCR library protocol tagged individual cDNA molecules with unique molecular identifiers. Sequencing covered both TCR alpha and beta chains, and within each sample the abundances of alpha and beta sequences were tightly co-correlated. The study's processing was this. V gene, J gene and CDR3 annotation of TCR sequences was performed with Decombinator V4. TCRs were defined as expanded if a significant change between any two time points was detected under a Poisson model with p below 0.0001. TCR abundances were normalised to the total number of TCRs sequenced per sample and expressed as counts per million. TRAV1-2 paired with TRAJ12, TRAJ20 or TRAJ33 defined MAIT TCRs, while TRAV10 paired with TRAJ18 defined iNKT TCRs. VDJdb, accessed 1 November 2021, was searched for CMV, EBV and SARS-CoV-2 annotated TCRs, with TCRs annotated for multiple antigens excluded. The raw public data were reprocessed by TCRdb itself: fastp quality trimming at Q25, MiXCR clonotype calling, in-frame beta chains only. Each entry is one CDR3 protein sequence, shown with its most common DNA and genes. These V and J calls are TCRdb output, not the study's own analysis. The sample table contains 75,000 to 80,000 distinct CDR3 sequences; only one count was recorded for approximately 10% of them. The top ten constitute approximately 12% of the sample.

The receptor's source is an adult who was a healthcare worker with PCR-confirmed SARS-CoV-2 infection or an uninfected control (not recorded which). The sequencing here drew on whole blood, taken at baseline. The chain was built from TRBV25-1 and TRBJ2-7; TRBD1 fits 7 bases in the junction. At the DNA level, the sequence is TGTGCCAGCAGCGGGACAGACCAACACTCCTACGAGCAGTACTTC. Its translation reads: CASSGTDQHSYEQYF.